The present T cell receptor (beta chain) was sequenced within a study of blood T cell repertoires in COVID-19. Across the whole study: PBMCs, B-cell-depleted T cells, or T cells provided the cDNA or gDNA that made up the material.

The germline V gene has CDR1 MRHNA and CDR2 SNTAGT. The CDR3 runs 16 residues. Trimming pared 6 bases from V and 4 bases from J, leaving 20 bases between. The Seattle patients, enrolled during active infection, were followed longitudinally. Per the study methods: Quantification of nucleated cells was approximated via reference gene primer amplification. The repertoire was sequenced with immunoSEQ multiplex PCR; TCRdb's copy has only in-frame clones and lacks some. V and J calls and clone size follow that table, whereas D and trimming were derived from the DNA. The sample contains about 300,000 clones, about nine tenths of which appear only once.

The clonotype was recovered from a woman aged 25-40 years with COVID-19, enrolled during active disease. The chain is built from TRBV6-4 and TRBJ2-3; the D gene is possibly TRBD2 (6 bases). Sequenced material: peripheral blood. CDR3 nucleotide sequence: TGTGCCAGCAGCCGAGGGACGCAGGGCGGGGCAGATACGCAGTATTTT. Translation gives CASSRGTQGGADTQYF.